This T cell receptor beta chain is from a study of blood T cell repertoires in COVID-19. Study context: From the United States, Italy and Spain came samples of acute and convalescent COVID-19. PBMCs, B-cell-depleted T cells, or T cells were the source of the cDNA or gDNA that made up the material.

Study processing details: Researchers report that nucleated cell counts were estimated from reference gene primer amplification. TCRdb's table, derived via immunoSEQ multiplex PCR, lists solely in-frame clones and lacks some. V, J and clone size were drawn from that table, and D and trimming were deduced from the DNA. Of fewer than 130,000 clones listed, around 79% were seen once; the top ten hold approximately 22%. The germline CDR1 and CDR2 sequences are SNHLY and FYNNEI. CDR3 length equals 15 residues. Losses at the gene ends were 4 bases for V and 1 base for J; bases not matched to a gene: 4. The sequence was obtained from a man aged 65 to 79 with active or convalescent COVID-19. Sequencing input: peripheral blood. This rearrangement joins TRBV2 to TRBJ2-3; 8 positions match TRBD1. CDR3 DNA sequence: TGTGCCAGCAGTGCTAAGGACAGGGGCACAGATACGCAGTATTTT. Protein product: CASSAKDRGTDTQYF.